The 12 T cell receptor beta chains in this list originate from one sample, sequenced in a study of shared clonotypes between healthy human individuals. The data were produced by immunoSEQ multiplex PCR, yet TCRdb's version contains in-frame clones alone and is incomplete. The profile shows about 380,000 clones, about 96% of them singletons. The sample consisted of memory CD8+ T cells sorted from blood. The subset denotes: CD45RO+ cells pooled with CCR7-negative TemRA cells. Receptor source: a man aged 25 to 45 in good health.

This sequence joins TRBV30 and TRBJ1-1; D not certain. Trimming pared 3 bases from V and 0 bases from J, leaving 8 bases between. The CDR3 is 13 residues long. Germline V CDR1 and CDR2: GTSNPN, SVGIG (reference sequence). CDR3 sequence (DNA): TGTGCCTGGAGAGCCCACTTGAACACTGAAGCTTTCTTT. As protein: CAWRAHLNTEAFF.

This sequence joins TRBV6-1 and TRBJ2-3; the match to TRBD1 covers 8 bases. Trimming cost V 6 bases and J 5 bases; bases outside gene matches: 7. CDR3 length equals 14 residues. CDR1 MNHNS and CDR2 SASEGT come from the germline V gene. This CDR3 is CASRRQGARDTQYF. The CDR3 nucleotides are TGTGCCAGCAGGCGTCAGGGGGCAAGAGATACGCAGTATTTT.

The chain has TRBV25-1 and TRBJ1-1; D is possibly TRBD1 (5 bases). The ends were cut back, 6 bases at V and 1 base at J, with 18 bases in the middle. The germline V gene has CDR1 MGHDK and CDR2 SYGVNS. The CDR3 covers 16 residues. The CDR3 spells CASSETGEAANTEAFF. In DNA form, the CDR3 reads TGTGCCAGCAGCGAAACGGGGGAGGCCGCGAACACTGAAGCTTTCTTT.

V gene TRBV5-6 combines with J gene TRBJ2-7; a possible D gene is TRBD1 (6 bases). This CDR3 contains 16 residues. Deletions cut 6 bases from V and 5 bases from J, with 24 bases between. The germline CDR1 and CDR2 sequences are SGHDT and YYEEEE. The CDR3 DNA is TGTGCCAGCACCACAGAATTGGGTCAGGGGAGCCACGAGCAGTACTTC. Translating it yields CASTTELGQGSHEQYF.

The chain carries TRBV25-1 and TRBJ2-7, with TRBD2 matching over 13 bases. J gave up 2 bases and V 2 bases, and 0 bases lay outside the gene matches. The CDR3 spans 15 residues. Germline V gene data show CDR1 as MGHDK and CDR2 as SYGVNS. As DNA, the CDR3 is TGTGCCAGCAGTGAAGGGACTAGCGGGACCTACGAGCAGTACTTC. It codes for CASSEGTSGTYEQYF.

V gene TRBV30 combines with J gene TRBJ2-7; 7 bases agree with TRBD1. There are 15 residues in the CDR3. The germline V gene encodes CDR1 GTSNPN and CDR2 SVGIG (reference sequence). Trimming removed 0 bases from V and 2 bases from J; junction bases left unmatched: 7. CDR3 residues: CAWSVSLGTAYEQYF. CDR3 bases: TGTGCCTGGAGTGTCTCCCTCGGGACAGCCTACGAGCAGTACTTC.

The gene calls are TRBV7-2 and TRBJ2-7; TRBD2 matches 12 bases. The CDR3 is 16 residues long. CDR1 and CDR2 from the germline V gene are SGHTA and FQGNSA. With 7 bases clipped from V and 3 bases from J, the junction kept 10 bases outside the gene matches. Written as DNA, the CDR3 is TGTGCCAGCACCTCACGACTAGCGGGAGTAATCTACGAGCAGTACTTC. Amino acids: CASTSRLAGVIYEQYF.

This clone was counted a single time. The chain couples TRBV28 to TRBJ2-3; D is perhaps TRBD1 (5 bases). V dropped 3 bases and J dropped 0 bases, with 7 bases sitting between them. Germline-derived CDR1 and CDR2 are MDHEN and SYDVKM. CDR3 length: 14 residues. CDR3 loop: CASSLTASTDTQYF. The CDR3 DNA reads as TGTGCCAGCAGTTTGACAGCTAGCACAGATACGCAGTATTTT.

The chain uses TRBV10-3 and TRBJ2-2, with TRBD2 matching 16 bases. The CDR3 sequence is 16 residues long. CDR1 is ENHRY and CDR2 is SYGVKD in the germline V gene. The J segment lost 3 bases and the V segment lost 8 bases, leaving 3 bases of the junction unmatched. CDR3 region: CAIGTSGRADTGELFF. The CDR3 coding sequence is TGTGCCATCGGGACTAGCGGGAGGGCCGACACCGGGGAGCTGTTTTTT.

The rearrangement uses TRBV25-1 and TRBJ2-5; possibly TRBD2 for D (6 bases). V lost 2 bases and J lost 5, with 15 bases in between. This CDR3 contains 15 residues. The germline CDR1 and CDR2 sequences are MGHDK and SYGVNS. CDR3 sequence: CASSEEGRLVETQYF. The CDR3 nucleotides read TGTGCCAGCAGTGAAGAAGGGAGACTAGTCGAGACCCAGTACTTC.

The chain recombines TRBV20-1 with TRBJ2-3, with D maybe TRBD2 (5 bases). This CDR3 region has 11 residues. V was cut by 6 bases and J by 6 bases, with 10 bases left in between. The germline V gene encodes CDR1 DFQATT and CDR2 SNEGSKA (reference sequence). The CDR3 region has the DNA TGCAGTGCCGAAAAGCGGGATACGCAGTATTTT. Translated: CSAEKRDTQYF.

The V gene is TRBV7-6, the J gene TRBJ2-1; D not certain. The CDR3 runs 15 residues. Germline CDR1 and CDR2: SGHVS and FNYEAQ. Trimming shortened V by 1 base and J by 3 bases, and 10 bases separated the two germline ends. This chain's CDR3 is CASSLGSLFYNEQFF. The CDR3 DNA follows: TGTGCCAGCAGCTTAGGGAGCCTCTTCTACAATGAGCAGTTCTTC.